The 19 T cell receptor beta chains given below trace back to one sample, sequenced in a study of shared clonotypes between healthy human individuals. The table came from immunoSEQ multiplex PCR; TCRdb's copy has only in-frame clones and leaves some out. The sample includes about 490,000 clones, over 60% of them seen just once. Material for sequencing was PBMCs. The receptors shown here come from a woman aged 40 to 50 in good health. Some clones in this sample may be carry-over from other donors' samples.

This rearrangement joins TRBV7-9 to TRBJ2-7; D possibly uses TRBD1 or TRBD2 (5 bases each). The end of the DNA fits TRBJ2-1 better, so the J call may be wrong. The CDR3 totals 16 residues. From germline, CDR1 is SEHNR and CDR2 FQNEAQ (reference sequence). The CDR3, as DNA: TGTGCCAGCAGCTTAGCGGCGGCAGGGAGTGGCAATGAGCAGTTCTTC. Translation: CASSLAAAGSGNEQFF.

This chain links TRBV5-1 with TRBJ1-2; D gene ambiguous. The CDR3 is made up of 13 amino acids. Per germline, CDR1 SGHRS and CDR2 YFSETQ. The V end lost 0 bases, the J end lost 4 bases, and 7 bases lay between the germline ends. For the CDR3, the DNA is TGCGCCAGCAGCTTGGGGCAGACCTATGGCTACACCTTC. Amino acids: CASSLGQTYGYTF.

The V and J genes are TRBV10-3 and TRBJ2-3, with 8 nucleotides matching TRBD2. The germline V gene has CDR1 ENHRY and CDR2 SYGVKD. V lost 10 bases, J lost 5 bases, and 11 bases stayed unmatched. The CDR3 length is 14 residues. CDR3: CATLAGNDGDTQYF. Here the CDR3 DNA reads TGTGCCACCCTAGCGGGCAACGACGGAGATACGCAGTATTTT.

The chain carries TRBV27 and TRBJ2-7; 16 bases map to TRBD2. The trim removed 8 bases at V and 0 bases at J, leaving 7 bases unmatched. The length of the CDR3 is 17 residues. Germline V gene data show CDR1 as MNHEY and CDR2 as SMNVEV (reference sequence). The CDR3 reads CASSGTSGRARSYEQYF. CDR3 sequence (DNA): TGTGCCAGCTCAGGGACTAGCGGGAGGGCACGCTCCTACGAGCAGTACTTC.

The rearrangement joins TRBV7-9 to TRBJ2-5; 8 nucleotides align to TRBD2. The germline V gene has CDR1 SEHNR and CDR2 FQNEAQ (reference sequence). The V segment lost 3 bases and the J segment 5 bases; nucleotides outside the gene matches: 5. CDR3 size: 14 residues. The CDR3 DNA sequence: TGTGCCAGCAGCTTCAGCGGGAGAGGTGAGACCCAGTACTTC. Its translation: CASSFSGRGETQYF.

V and J are TRBV19 and TRBJ2-1, with 10 bases identical to TRBD2. The CDR3 runs 16 residues. Germline V lookup: CDR1 LNHDA, CDR2 SQIVND (reference sequence). With V trimmed by 3 bases and J by 7 bases, 9 bases remained unmatched. CDR3 protein: CASSIGLAGVSNEQFF. The CDR3 nucleotides are TGTGCCAGTAGTATCGGCCTAGCGGGAGTATCGAATGAGCAGTTCTTC.

The chain carries TRBV28 and TRBJ2-5, with 7 bases identical to TRBD2. This CDR3 has 15 residues. CDR1 MDHEN and CDR2 SYDVKM come from the germline V gene. V was clipped by 8 bases and J by 2 bases; unmatched bases: 11. The CDR3 spells CASALRGGIQETQYF. For the CDR3, the DNA is TGTGCCAGCGCCCTGAGGGGAGGGATACAAGAGACCCAGTACTTC.

This rearrangement joins TRBV14 to TRBJ1-2, with D possibly TRBD1 on 6 matching bases. From germline, CDR1 is SGHDN and CDR2 FVKESK. This CDR3 is 13 amino acids long. Trimming removed 5 bases from V and 8 bases from J, with 15 bases in between. The CDR3, as DNA: TGTGCCAGCAGCTTCGAGGGGGGGCGAGGCTACACCTTC. Translated, it gives CASSFEGGRGYTF.

The chain has TRBV5-5 and TRBJ2-2, with D possibly TRBD1 on 6 matching bases. V dropped 0 bases and J dropped 5 bases, with 11 bases sitting between them. The CDR3 contains 15 residues. Germline assignment: CDR1 SGHKS and CDR2 YYEKEE (reference sequence). CDR3 coding DNA: TGTGCCAGCAGCTTGGGCCCAGGGGCAACCGGGGAGCTGTTTTTT. Protein sequence: CASSLGPGATGELFF.

The chain carries TRBV5-6 and TRBJ2-4; D not resolved. V was pared by 4 bases and J by 5 bases, with 19 bases between. Germline assignment: CDR1 SGHDT and CDR2 YYEEEE. There are 16 residues in the CDR3. This CDR3 is CASSDLLRPEQNIQYF. The DNA of the CDR3 is TGTGCCAGCAGCGACCTCTTGCGGCCCGAGCAAAACATTCAGTACTTC.

The chain combines TRBV25-1 with TRBJ2-1, with a weak D call TRBD2 (7 bases). The V gene's germline CDR1 is MGHDK and CDR2 SYGVNS. The ends were cut back, 3 bases at V and 5 bases at J, with 11 bases in the middle. The CDR3 contains 14 residues. In nucleotides, the CDR3 is TGTGCCAGCAGTGACCGCGGGGGCGACAATGAGCAGTTCTTC. This translates into CASSDRGGDNEQFF.

The chain has TRBV7-9 and TRBJ2-5; D unclear. The V and J ends lost 4 bases and 4 bases respectively, with 4 bases between them. This CDR3 spans 11 amino acids. Germline assignment: CDR1 SEHNR and CDR2 FQNEAQ (reference sequence). CDR3 sequence reads: CASSWSETQYF. In DNA form, the CDR3 reads TGTGCCAGCAGCTGGTCAGAGACCCAGTACTTC.

This clone appeared a single time. The rearrangement joins TRBV5-6 to TRBJ1-5; no clear D. Germline CDR1 is SGHDT and CDR2 is YYEEEE. This CDR3 is built from 14 residues. V shed 3 bases and J shed 6 bases, with 13 bases lying between them. The CDR3 sequence is CASSSRTYAQPQHF. In DNA form, the CDR3 reads TGTGCCAGCAGCTCCCGGACGTACGCTCAGCCCCAGCATTTT.

This clone has just a few counts. The rearrangement joins TRBV29-1 to TRBJ2-1; 7 nucleotides align to TRBD1. Germline CDR1 SQVTM, CDR2 ANQGSEA. Trimming removed 1 base from V and 9 bases from J; junction bases left unmatched: 3. The CDR3 contains 12 residues. The CDR3 DNA reads TGCAGCGTTGAAGTCAGGGGGTCTGAGCAGTTCTTC. Translation: CSVEVRGSEQFF.

This sequence joins TRBV5-4 and TRBJ2-3; TRBD2 matches at 9 bases. The germline CDR1 and CDR2 sequences are SGHNT and YYREEE (reference sequence). The CDR3 consists of 14 residues. With V trimmed by 5 bases and J by 4 bases, 5 bases remained unmatched. The CDR3, as DNA: TGTGCCAGCAGGGGCGGACTAGCGTCAGATACGCAGTATTTT. Its protein is CASRGGLASDTQYF. The full variable domain, its missing parts supplied by reference TRBV5-4 and TRBJ2-3, is ETGVTQSPTHLIKTRGQQVTLRCSSQSGHNTVSWYQQALGQGPQFIFQYYREEENGRGNFPPRFSGLQFPNYSSELNVNALELDDSALYLCASRGGLASDTQYFGPGTRLTVL.

The genes are TRBV19 and TRBJ2-2, with 9 bases lining up with TRBD1. CDR1 is LNHDA, CDR2 SQIVND, per germline (reference sequence). Unmatched junction bases numbered 6, after V lost 5 bases and J lost 2 bases. The CDR3 is made up of 16 amino acids. CDR3 region: CASSLGTGINTGELFF. The CDR3 DNA sequence: TGTGCCAGTAGTTTAGGGACAGGGATTAACACCGGGGAGCTGTTTTTT.

The chain recombines TRBV20-1 with TRBJ2-1, with no clear D. V was pared by 0 bases and J by 8 bases, with 2 bases between. The CDR3 contains 10 residues. CDR1 DFQATT and CDR2 SNEGSKA come from the germline V gene (reference sequence). CDR3 in amino acids: CSARDYEQFF. The CDR3 DNA is TGCAGTGCTAGAGACTATGAGCAGTTCTTC.

This chain joins TRBV19 and TRBJ2-7; a possible D gene is TRBD1 (6 bases). Trimming pared 5 bases from V and 6 bases from J, leaving 8 bases between. Germline V lookup: CDR1 LNHDA, CDR2 SQIVND (reference sequence). This CDR3 is built from 11 residues. In DNA form, the CDR3 reads TGTGCCAGTAGTTGGGGGCCCGAGCAGTACTTC. Encoded protein: CASSWGPEQYF.

The chain couples TRBV5-1 to TRBJ1-2; 7 bases line up with TRBD1. Germline trimming cut 4 bases from V and 2 bases from J; bases unmatched to any gene: 8. Germline CDR1 reads SGHRS; CDR2 reads YFSETQ. CDR3 size: 15 residues. CDR3 coding DNA: TGCGCCAGCAGCCTAGCGGTGGGACAGAACTATGGCTACACCTTC. It is translated as CASSLAVGQNYGYTF.